A single T cell receptor beta chain is shown here with its context. One end of the junction does not line up with germline, which may come from a read error. This record belongs to a study of blood T cells in healthy people across ages. Total RNA amounts of at least 6 micrograms were extracted per sample. The CDR3 runs to 12 residues. Germline V gene lookup returns CDR1 SQVTM and CDR2 ANQGSEA. Primers used in a second PCR of about 6 to 11 cycles were a sample-barcoded 5' primer and a J-beta primer mix. All cDNA molecules were each tagged by a template-switch adaptor with 12 random nucleotides. All samples gave at least 2.5 million CDR3-containing paired-end reads. From the 5' RACE reads, TCRdb called clonotypes with MiXCR, one entry per CDR3 protein. The sample contains roughly 1,000,000 distinct CDR3 sequences, 25% of which appear only once. Another study also made use of these data, one on T cells of mothers and their children.

J is TRBJ1-2 and V is TRBV29-1; the D is unclear. This sequence was found in a girl aged 2-10 years in good health. Material: blood. CDR3 in DNA: TGCAGCGGTGGCCCAGATAACCATGGCTACACCTTC. Amino acid sequence: CSGGPDNHGYTF.